The clone carrying this T cell receptor beta chain was found many times. From the germline J gene comes the end of the CDR3, since the read stops 3 residues before it. The data derive from a study of T cell clonality in common variable immunodeficiency. V was shortened by 5 bases and J by 1 base, with 14 bases between the two germline ends. This CDR3 is 15 amino acids long. CDR1 is LNHDA, CDR2 SQIVND, per germline (reference sequence). Donors gave roughly 5 to 9 ml heparinized peripheral whole blood. Sequencing was performed with immunoSEQ multiplex PCR; in TCRdb, only in-frame clones are kept and a portion is missing. Listed for the sample are 52,000 or so clones, none seen a single time.

The sequenced sample consisted of peripheral blood mononuclear cells. The TCR originated in a person between 18 and 75 years old in good health. The chain uses TRBV19 and TRBJ1-1; D gene unclear. The covered CDR3 bases are TGTGCCAGTAGTTGGCTGGGCAGGCGGAACACTGAA. This codes for CASSWLGRRNTE. The entire CDR3 protein reads CASSWLGRRNTEAFF.